The present entry profiles one T cell receptor beta chain with its context. Healthy donors matched for age and sex were used as controls. RNA amounts of roughly 0.45 to 1 ug underwent reverse transcription with random hexamers. MiXCR, applied by TCRdb to the immunoSEQ multiplex PCR reads, yields one record per CDR3 protein. In the table there are approximately 100,000 distinct CDR3 sequences, just under 95% of which are singletons. These data are taken from a study of CD8 T cells in Susac syndrome. After removal of 0 bases from V and 7 bases from J, the junction contained 9 bases not matched to a gene. The CDR3 length is 15 residues. CDR1 DFQATT and CDR2 SNEGSKA come from the germline V gene (reference sequence).

Material: CD8+ T cells from PBMCs. The J gene is TRBJ2-3, the V gene TRBV20-1; TRBD2 aligns across 8 bases. The clonotype originates from a human donor in good health. The CDR3 DNA follows: TGCAGTGCTAGAGATATACGGGAGGGCCGGAATACGCAGTATTTT. It translates to CSARDIREGRNTQYF.